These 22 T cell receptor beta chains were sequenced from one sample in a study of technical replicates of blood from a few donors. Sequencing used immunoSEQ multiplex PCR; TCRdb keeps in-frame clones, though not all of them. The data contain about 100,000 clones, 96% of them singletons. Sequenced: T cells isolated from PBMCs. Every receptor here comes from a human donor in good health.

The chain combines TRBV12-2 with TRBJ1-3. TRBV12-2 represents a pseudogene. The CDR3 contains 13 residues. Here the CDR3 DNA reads TGTGCAAGTCGCTCCGGAGACGGAGGAGAGGTGGATTTT. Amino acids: CASRSGDGGEVDF.

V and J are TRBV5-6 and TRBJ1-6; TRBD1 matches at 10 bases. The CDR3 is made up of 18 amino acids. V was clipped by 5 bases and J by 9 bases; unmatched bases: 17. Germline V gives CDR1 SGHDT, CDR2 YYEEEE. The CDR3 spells CASSTGQGLIRFGSPLHF. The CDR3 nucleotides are TGTGCCAGCAGTACGGGACAGGGGTTGATCAGGTTTGGTTCACCCCTCCACTTT.

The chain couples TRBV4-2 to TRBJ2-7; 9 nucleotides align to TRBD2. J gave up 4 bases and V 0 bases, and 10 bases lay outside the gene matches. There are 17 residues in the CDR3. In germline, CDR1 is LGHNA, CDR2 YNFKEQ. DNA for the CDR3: TGTGCCAGCAGCCAAGAATCGGCCCTAGCGGGGTCTTACGAGCAGTACTTC. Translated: CASSQESALAGSYEQYF.

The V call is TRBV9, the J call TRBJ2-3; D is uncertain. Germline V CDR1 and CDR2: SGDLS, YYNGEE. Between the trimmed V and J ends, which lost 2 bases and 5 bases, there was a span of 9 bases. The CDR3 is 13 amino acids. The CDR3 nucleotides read TGTGCCAGCAGCGTGAGAGTCGGAGATACGCAGTATTTT. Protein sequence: CASSVRVGDTQYF.

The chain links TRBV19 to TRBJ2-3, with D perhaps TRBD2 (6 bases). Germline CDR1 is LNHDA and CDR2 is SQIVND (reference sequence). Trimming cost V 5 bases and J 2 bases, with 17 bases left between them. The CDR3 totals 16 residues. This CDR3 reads CASSGGTRIFTDTQYF. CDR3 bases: TGTGCCAGTAGTGGCGGGACGCGGATTTTCACAGATACGCAGTATTTT.

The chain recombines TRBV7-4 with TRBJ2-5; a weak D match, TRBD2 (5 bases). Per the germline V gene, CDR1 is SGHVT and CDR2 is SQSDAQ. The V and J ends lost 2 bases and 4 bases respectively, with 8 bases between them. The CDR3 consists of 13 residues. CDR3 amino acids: CASSLLGRETQYF. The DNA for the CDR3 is TGTGCCAGCAGCTTACTAGGGAGAGAGACCCAGTACTTC.

The CDR3 is CASSNPPRSLEQYF. CDR3 DNA: TGTGCCAGCAGCAACCCACCTCGGTCCCTCGAGCAGTACTTC. This chain uses TRBV21-1 with TRBJ2-7; the table's D call, TRBD2, has no DNA check behind it. TRBV21-1 is marked as a pseudogene. The CDR3 extends over 14 amino acids.

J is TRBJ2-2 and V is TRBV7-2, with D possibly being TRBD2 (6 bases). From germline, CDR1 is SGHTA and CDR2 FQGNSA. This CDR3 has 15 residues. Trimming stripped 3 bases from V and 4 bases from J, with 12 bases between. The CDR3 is CASSLGGAITGELFF. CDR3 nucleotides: TGTGCCAGCAGCTTGGGGGGAGCTATCACCGGGGAGCTGTTTTTT.

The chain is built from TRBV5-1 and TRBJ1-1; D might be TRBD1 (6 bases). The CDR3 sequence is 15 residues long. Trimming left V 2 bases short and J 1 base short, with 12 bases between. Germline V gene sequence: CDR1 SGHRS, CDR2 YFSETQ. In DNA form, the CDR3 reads TGCGCCAGCAGCTTTTTAACAGGGACGAACACTGAAGCTTTCTTT. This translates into CASSFLTGTNTEAFF.

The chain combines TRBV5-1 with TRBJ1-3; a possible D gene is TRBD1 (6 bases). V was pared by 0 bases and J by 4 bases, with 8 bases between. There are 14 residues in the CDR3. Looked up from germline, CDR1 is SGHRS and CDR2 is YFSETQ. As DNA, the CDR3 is TGCGCCAGCAGCTTGGAAGGGACAGGAAACACCATATATTTT. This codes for CASSLEGTGNTIYF.

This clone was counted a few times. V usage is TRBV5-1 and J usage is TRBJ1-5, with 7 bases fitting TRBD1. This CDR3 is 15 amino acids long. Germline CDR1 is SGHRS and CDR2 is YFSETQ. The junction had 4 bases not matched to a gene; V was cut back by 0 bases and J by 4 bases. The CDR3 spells CASSLGGTENQPQHF. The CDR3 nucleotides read TGCGCCAGCAGCTTGGGGGGGACAGAGAATCAGCCCCAGCATTTT.

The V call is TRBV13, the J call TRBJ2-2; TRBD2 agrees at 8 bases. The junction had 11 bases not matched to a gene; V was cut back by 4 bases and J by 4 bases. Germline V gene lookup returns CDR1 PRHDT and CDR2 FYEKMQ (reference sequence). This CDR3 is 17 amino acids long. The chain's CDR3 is CASSSGGGAALTGELFF. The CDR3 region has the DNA TGTGCCAGCAGCTCGGGAGGGGGGGCAGCGCTCACCGGGGAGCTGTTTTTT.

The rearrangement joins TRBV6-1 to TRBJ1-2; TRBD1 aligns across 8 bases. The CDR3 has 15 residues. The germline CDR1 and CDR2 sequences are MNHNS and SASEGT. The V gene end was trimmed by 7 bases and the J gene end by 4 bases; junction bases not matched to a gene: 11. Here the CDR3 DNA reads TGTGCCAGCACCGGGGGTGCAGGGGGCTTCTATGGCTACACCTTC. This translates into CASTGGAGGFYGYTF.

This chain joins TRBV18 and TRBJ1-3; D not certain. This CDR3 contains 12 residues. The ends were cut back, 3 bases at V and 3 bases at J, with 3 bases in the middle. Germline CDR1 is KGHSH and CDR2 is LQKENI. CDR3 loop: CASSPIGNTIYF. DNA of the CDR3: TGTGCCAGCTCACCTATTGGAAACACCATATATTTT.

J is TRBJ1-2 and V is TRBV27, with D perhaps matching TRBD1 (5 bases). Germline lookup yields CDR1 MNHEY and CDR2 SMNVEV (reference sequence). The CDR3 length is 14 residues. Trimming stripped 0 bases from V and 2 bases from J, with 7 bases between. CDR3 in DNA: TGTGCCAGCAGTTTATCGTCAGGGAACTATGGCTACACCTTC. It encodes CASSLSSGNYGYTF.

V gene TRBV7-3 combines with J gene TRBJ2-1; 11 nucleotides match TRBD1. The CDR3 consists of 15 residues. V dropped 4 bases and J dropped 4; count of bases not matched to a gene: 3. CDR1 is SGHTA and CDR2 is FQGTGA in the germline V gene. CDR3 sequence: CASSSGQGAYNEQFF. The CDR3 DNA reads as TGTGCCAGCAGCTCCGGACAGGGGGCTTACAATGAGCAGTTCTTC.

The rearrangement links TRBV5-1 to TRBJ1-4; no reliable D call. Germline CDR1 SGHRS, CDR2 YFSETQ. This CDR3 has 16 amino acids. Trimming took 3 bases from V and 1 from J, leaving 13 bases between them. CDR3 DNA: TGCGCCAGCAGCTCGTTATTCGGGTTAACTAATGAAAAACTGTTTTTT. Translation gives CASSSLFGLTNEKLFF.

Here the CDR3 DNA reads TGTGCCAGCAGCATAAAGACTAGCGGGTTCGAGCGTATTCCTGAGCAGTTCTTC. Translated, it gives CASSIKTSGFERIPEQFF. The chain carries TRBV7-7 and TRBJ2-1; TRBD2 matches at 10 bases. The CDR3 is 18 amino acids. The V gene's germline CDR1 is SSHAT and CDR2 FNYEAQ (reference sequence). After removal of 5 bases from V and 9 bases from J, the junction contained 19 bases not matched to a gene.

The CDR3 DNA reads as TGCGCCAGTTACGGACTAGCGGGGGACCAAGAGACCCAGTACTTC. Protein sequence: CASYGLAGDQETQYF. The V and J genes are TRBV10-2 and TRBJ2-5; 13 nucleotides align to TRBD2. J lost 0 bases, V lost 9 bases, and 4 bases had no gene match. The germline gives CDR1 WSHSY, CDR2 SAAADI. The CDR3 runs to 15 residues.

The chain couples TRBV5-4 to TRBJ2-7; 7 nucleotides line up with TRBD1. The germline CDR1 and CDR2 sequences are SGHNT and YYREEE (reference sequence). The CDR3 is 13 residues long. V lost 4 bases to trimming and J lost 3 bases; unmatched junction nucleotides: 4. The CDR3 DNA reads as TGTGCCAGCAGCCCGACAGGGAACTACGAGCAGTACTTC. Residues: CASSPTGNYEQYF.

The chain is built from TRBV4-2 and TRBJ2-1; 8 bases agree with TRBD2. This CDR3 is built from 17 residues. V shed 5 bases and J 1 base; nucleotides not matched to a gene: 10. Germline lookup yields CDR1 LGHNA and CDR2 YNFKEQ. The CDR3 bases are TGTGCCAGCAGCTCGATGGGTAGCGGGGCATCCTACAATGAGCAGTTCTTC. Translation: CASSSMGSGASYNEQFF.

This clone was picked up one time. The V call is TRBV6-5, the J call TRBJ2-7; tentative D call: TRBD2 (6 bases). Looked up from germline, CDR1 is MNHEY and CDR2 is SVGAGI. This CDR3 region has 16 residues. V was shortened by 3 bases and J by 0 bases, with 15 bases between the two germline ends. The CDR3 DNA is TGTGCCAGCAGTTATGTTGAGCGGGCGTCCTCCTACGAGCAGTACTTC. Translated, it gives CASSYVERASSYEQYF.